This T cell receptor beta chain derives from a study of CD8+ T cells in alopecia areata. Study background: Tofacitinib administration to treated patients was oral, at 5 to 10 mg twice daily.

A note on this clone: Germline is not matched at one junction end, which may reflect a read error.

This CDR3 region has 13 residues. Germline values: CDR1 SGHNT, CDR2 YYREEE (reference sequence). Documented treatment: oral pan-JAK inhibitor, 5-10 mg twice daily. Extracted from the samples, RNA was reverse transcribed into cDNA to serve as the sequencing template. Profiled with immunoSEQ multiplex PCR; TCRdb holds only in-frame clones, not every one. The table has 200,000 or so clones, roughly 60% seen once. The receptor comes from a human donor with alopecia areata. The sequencing used CD4+ T cells sorted from blood, collected at week 24, from a patient treated with tofacitinib. The chain carries TRBV5-4 and TRBJ1-2; D possibly corresponds to TRBD1 (5 bases). For the CDR3, the DNA is TGTGCCAGCAGCTTGGAAATCGGGACGCCAGGTTCCTTC. Its translation: CASSLEIGTPGSF.